Described below is a single T cell receptor (beta chain) sequence and its context. There is no known antigen for this receptor. Per-base qualities were not stored, and no clone one base away is much larger. The library was generated by 5' RACE. Sequenced using an Illumina HiSeq 2000. A universal primer binding site was added through template switching, and the final cDNA carried a unique molecular identifier so that TCR cDNA molecules could be counted accurately. Specific primers in the conserved constant-segment region were used to synthesize first-strand cDNA for TCR alpha and beta chains. To control for contamination, each cDNA library was double barcoded with a SMART-Mk sample barcode plus Illumina barcodes. TruSeq adapter sequences along with Illumina sample barcodes were introduced in two successive PCR steps. Sequencing of the TCR alpha and beta cDNA libraries was done on the Illumina HiSeq platform using custom primers. The paper's processing steps were these. Unique molecular identifiers were extracted from raw reads with MiGEC, and CDR3 positions were determined with MiXCR. For each individual, recombination models were inferred using an EM algorithm with the repgenHMM and IGoR tools. The analysis of shared clonotypes was done with the tcR package in R, with sharing normalized by the product of cloneset sizes. Out-of-frame nonproductive sequences were analyzed to study raw recombination free of thymic and clonal selection effects. TCRdb applied fastp at Q25 and MiXCR to the public reads, then kept only in-frame beta chains. For every CDR3 protein sequence, its rows merge into one entry that carries the most common genes and DNA. The V and J calls reflect TCRdb's pipeline rather than the authors' work. The sample contains 430,000 or so distinct CDR3 sequences, 24% of them found a single time. Around 3% of the sample is held by the ten biggest clonotypes.

All donors were healthy Caucasians. The twin cohort consisted of three pairs of female monozygotic twins, all aged roughly 18 to 30 years. CD4+ and CD8+ T cell populations were isolated with positive isolation kits from Invitrogen. This record belongs to a study of identical twins (dated by TCRdb to about 2016). About the study as a whole: To test whether fetal clonotypes persist, the study used deep sequencing on TCR alpha and beta repertoires from monozygotic twins, unrelated adults of various ages, and cord blood. Replicate twin experiments were performed at different times using different library preparation protocols to rule out contamination. Study-level results and caveats: Compared with coincidental sharing between unrelated individuals, an excess of low generation-probability sequences was observed among out-of-frame TCR alpha sequences shared between twins. Zero-insertion analyses could be partly confounded by invariant T cells such as MAIT and iNKT, although diverse VJ usage argued against such confounding for most clonotypes. In monozygotic twins, recombination models systematically underestimated out-of-frame TCR alpha sharing, but the models matched the sharing seen between unrelated individuals. Abundant cord blood beta clonotypes carried fewer insertions; young adult naive repertoires showed a weaker similar trend, while memory repertoires showed none. Excess twin sharing in beta out-of-frame sequences was weaker because fewer shared sequences lowered the signal-to-noise ratio. Because the same donors could not be followed over many years, the conclusions relied on cross-sectional statistical analysis.

Its CDR3 holds 15 amino acids, cysteine through phenylalanine. The only DNA kept is the CDR3, 45 bases in frame from the first base. The same data also contributed to another study, on T cells expressing NK-cell markers. As the second study states: TCR beta-chain repertoires were profiled in sorted CD3+CD56+NKG2C+, CD3+CD56+NKG2C- and CD3+CD56-NKG2C+ T-cell subsets from seven or eight donors. Among the eight sequenced donors, only one was HCMV-seronegative, while the other seven were HCMV-seropositive. In several experiments an anti-gammadeltaTCR antibody was added to restrict sorting to alphabetaTCR-expressing T cells. In six donors, the dominant CD3+CD56+NKG2C+ clonotypes ranked among the top 10 CD8+ clonotypes, making up 1.0-7.0% of CD8+ T cells. Those dominant clonotypes were again the most abundant among CD3+CD56-NKG2C+ cells in a handful of donors, at about 28.3-60.1%. It remained unclear whether the expanded NKG2C-expressing T cell clones were specific for HCMV antigens. All eight donors whose samples were sequenced were randomly selected healthy volunteers, three of them men and five women. HCMV serostatus was determined by detecting HCMV-specific IgG in serum with a commercial ELISA kit. MIGEC was used to demultiplex reads and group reads by UMI, and MiTCR was used to assemble and quantify clonotypes. To exclude erroneous sequences, any TCR cDNA sequence not supported by at least two reads was discarded. The tcR package was used for downstream repertoire analysis, and clonotypes were matched between fractions using CDR3 nucleotide sequence together with V segment. Antigen specificity was annotated against VDJdb with VDJmatch, allowing one amino acid substitution in CDR3.

This sequence originates from a woman between 18 and 29 years old in good health. The specimen sequenced was CD4+ T cells sorted from blood. The rearrangement joined TRBV1 to TRBJ2-1; no check of the table's D call, TRBD2, against the DNA was made. TRBV1 is a pseudogene. The CDR3 region reads CTSSQITSGDNEQFF. The nucleotides read TGCACCAGCAGCCAAATCACTAGCGGGGACAATGAGCAGTTCTTC.